This entry is about one T cell receptor beta chain. The data derive from a study of pediatric ulcerative colitis. The V and J ends lost 4 bases and 0 bases, in that order; junction bases with no gene match: 6. The CDR3 extends over 15 amino acids. Germline lookup yields CDR1 MGHRA and CDR2 YSYEKL. Samples were sequenced at Survey level, maximum 500,000 reads. TCRdb keeps only in-frame clones here, not all; method: immunoSEQ multiplex PCR. The table includes 55,000 to 65,000 clones, 77% detected once. The receptor was derived from a boy aged 5-17 years with moderate ulcerative colitis. Sequenced sample: blood. The V gene is TRBV4-1, the J gene TRBJ2-7; TRBD1 agrees at 7 bases. This CDR3 reads CASSPFGQDSYEQYF. The CDR3 bases are TGCGCCAGCAGCCCGTTCGGACAGGACTCCTACGAGCAGTACTTC.